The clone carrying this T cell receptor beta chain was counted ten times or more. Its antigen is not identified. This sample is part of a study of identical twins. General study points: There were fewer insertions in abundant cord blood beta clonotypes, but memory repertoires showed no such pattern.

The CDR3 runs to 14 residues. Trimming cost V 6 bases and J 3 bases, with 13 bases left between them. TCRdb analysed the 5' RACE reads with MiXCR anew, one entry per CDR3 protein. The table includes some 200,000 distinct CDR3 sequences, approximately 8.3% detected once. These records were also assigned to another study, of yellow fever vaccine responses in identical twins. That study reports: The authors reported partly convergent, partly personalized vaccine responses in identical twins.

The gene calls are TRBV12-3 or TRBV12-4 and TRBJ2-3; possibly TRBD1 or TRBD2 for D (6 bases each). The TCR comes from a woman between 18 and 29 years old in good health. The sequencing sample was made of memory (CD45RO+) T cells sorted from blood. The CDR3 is CASRTGARTDTQYF. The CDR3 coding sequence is TGTGCCAGCAGGACGGGGGCTAGAACAGATACGCAGTATTTT.